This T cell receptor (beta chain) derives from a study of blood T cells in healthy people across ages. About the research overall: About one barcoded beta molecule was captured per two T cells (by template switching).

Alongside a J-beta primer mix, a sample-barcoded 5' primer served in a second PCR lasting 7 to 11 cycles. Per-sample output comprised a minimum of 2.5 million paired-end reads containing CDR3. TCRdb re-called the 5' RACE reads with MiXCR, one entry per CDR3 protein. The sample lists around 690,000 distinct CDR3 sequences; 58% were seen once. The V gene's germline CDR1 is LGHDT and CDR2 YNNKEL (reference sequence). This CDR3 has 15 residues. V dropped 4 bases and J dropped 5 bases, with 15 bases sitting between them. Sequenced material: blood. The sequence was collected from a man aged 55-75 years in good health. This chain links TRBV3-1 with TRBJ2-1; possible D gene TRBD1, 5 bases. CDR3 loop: CASSPRASGHNEQFF. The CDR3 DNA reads TGTGCCAGCAGCCCCAGGGCGTCTGGGCACAATGAGCAGTTCTTC.